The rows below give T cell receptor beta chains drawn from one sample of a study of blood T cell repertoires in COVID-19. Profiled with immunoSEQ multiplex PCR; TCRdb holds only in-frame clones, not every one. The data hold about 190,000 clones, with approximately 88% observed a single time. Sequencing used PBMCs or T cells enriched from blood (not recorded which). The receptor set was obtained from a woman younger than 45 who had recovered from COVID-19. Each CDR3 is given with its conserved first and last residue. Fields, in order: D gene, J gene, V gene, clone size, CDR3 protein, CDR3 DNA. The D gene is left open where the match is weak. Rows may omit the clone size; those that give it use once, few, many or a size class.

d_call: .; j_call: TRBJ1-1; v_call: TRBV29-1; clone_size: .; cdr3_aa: CSVPGGIEAFF; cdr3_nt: TGCAGCGTCCCCGGGGGAATTGAAGCTTTCTTT
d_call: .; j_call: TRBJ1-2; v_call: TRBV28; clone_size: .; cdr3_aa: CASSLIWQGLGYTF; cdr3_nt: TGTGCCAGCAGTTTGATTTGGCAGGGCCTTGGCTACACCTTC
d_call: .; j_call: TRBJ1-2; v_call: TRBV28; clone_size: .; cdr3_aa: CASIPSLGVTSGYTF; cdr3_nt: TGTGCCAGCATTCCAAGTCTAGGGGTCACGAGTGGCTACACCTTC
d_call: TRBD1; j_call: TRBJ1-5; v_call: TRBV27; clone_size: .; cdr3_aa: CASSLSAQGAGNQPQHF; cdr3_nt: TGTGCCAGCAGTTTATCGGCACAGGGGGCCGGCAATCAGCCCCAGCATTTT
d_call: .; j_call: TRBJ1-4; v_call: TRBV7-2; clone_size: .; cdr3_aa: CASRGQGNEKLFF; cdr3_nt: TGTGCCAGCAGGGGGCAGGGAAATGAAAAACTGTTTTTT
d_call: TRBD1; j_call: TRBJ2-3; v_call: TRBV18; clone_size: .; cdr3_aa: CASSPPRTGFTDTQYF; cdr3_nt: TGTGCCAGCTCACCTCCCCGGACAGGGTTTACAGATACGCAGTATTTT
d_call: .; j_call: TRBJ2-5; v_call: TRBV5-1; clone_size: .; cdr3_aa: CASSLSHSQETQYF; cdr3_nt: TGCGCCAGCAGCTTGTCACATTCCCAAGAGACCCAGTACTTC
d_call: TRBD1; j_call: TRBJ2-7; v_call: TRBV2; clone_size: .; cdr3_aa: CASRDNRGTGEQYF; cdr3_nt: TGTGCCAGCAGAGATAACAGGGGGACGGGCGAGCAGTACTTC
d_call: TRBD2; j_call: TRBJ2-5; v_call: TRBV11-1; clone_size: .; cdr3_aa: CASSLVPAGRETQYF; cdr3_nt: TGTGCCAGCAGCTTAGTTCCAGCGGGAAGGGAGACCCAGTACTTC
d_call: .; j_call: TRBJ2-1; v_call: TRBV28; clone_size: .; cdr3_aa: CASSLLLEQFF; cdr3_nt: TGTGCCAGCAGTTTACTCCTTGAGCAGTTCTTC
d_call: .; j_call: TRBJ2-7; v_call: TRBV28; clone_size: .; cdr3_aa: CASSLEGAQYF; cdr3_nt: TGTGCCAGCAGTTTGGAAGGAGCGCAGTACTTC
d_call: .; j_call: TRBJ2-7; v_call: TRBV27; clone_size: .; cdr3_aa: CASRGVYEQYF; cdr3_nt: TGTGCCAGCAGAGGGGTATACGAGCAGTACTTC
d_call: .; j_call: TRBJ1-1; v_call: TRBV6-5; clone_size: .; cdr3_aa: CASSPFTLNTEAFF; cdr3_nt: TGTGCCAGCAGCCCCTTTACTTTGAACACTGAAGCTTTCTTT
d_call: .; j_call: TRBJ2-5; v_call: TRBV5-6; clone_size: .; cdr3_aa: CASSVHRETQYF; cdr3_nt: TGTGCCAGCAGCGTCCACAGGGAGACCCAGTACTTC
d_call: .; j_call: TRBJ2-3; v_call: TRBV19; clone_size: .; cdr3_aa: CASSSLPRGTDTQYF; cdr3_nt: TGTGCCAGTAGTTCTCTACCTCGGGGCACAGATACGCAGTATTTT
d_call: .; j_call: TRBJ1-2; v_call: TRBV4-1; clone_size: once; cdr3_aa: CASSLEGVGYTF; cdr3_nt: TGCGCCAGCAGCCTTGAGGGGGTAGGCTACACCTTC
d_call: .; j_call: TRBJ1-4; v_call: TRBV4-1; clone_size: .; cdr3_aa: CASSPREATNEKLFF; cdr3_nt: TGCGCCAGCAGCCCCCGTGAGGCAACTAATGAAAAACTGTTTTTT
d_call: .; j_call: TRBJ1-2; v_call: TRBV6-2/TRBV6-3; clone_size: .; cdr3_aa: CASTYSPRNYGYTF; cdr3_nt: TGTGCCAGCACCTACTCTCCCAGGAACTATGGCTACACCTTC
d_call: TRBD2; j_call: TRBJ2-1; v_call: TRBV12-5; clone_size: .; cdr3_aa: CASGSRLAGVVEQFF; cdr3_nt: TGTGCTAGTGGTTCTAGACTAGCGGGAGTTGTGGAGCAGTTCTTC
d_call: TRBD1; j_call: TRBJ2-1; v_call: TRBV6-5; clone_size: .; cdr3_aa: CASSLYTGESFF; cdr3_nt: TGTGCCAGCAGCCTTTATACAGGGGAGTCGTTCTTC